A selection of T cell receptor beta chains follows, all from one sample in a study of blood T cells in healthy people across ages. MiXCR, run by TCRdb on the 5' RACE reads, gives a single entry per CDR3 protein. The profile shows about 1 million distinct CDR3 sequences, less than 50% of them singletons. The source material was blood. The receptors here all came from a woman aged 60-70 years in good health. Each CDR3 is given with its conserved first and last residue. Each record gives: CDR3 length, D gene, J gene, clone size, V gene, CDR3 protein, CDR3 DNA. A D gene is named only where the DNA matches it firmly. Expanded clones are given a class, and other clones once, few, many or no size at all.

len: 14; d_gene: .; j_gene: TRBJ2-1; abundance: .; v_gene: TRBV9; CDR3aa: CASEPEAGWNEQFF; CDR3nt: TGTGCCAGTGAGCCAGAGGCAGGTTGGAATGAGCAGTTCTTC
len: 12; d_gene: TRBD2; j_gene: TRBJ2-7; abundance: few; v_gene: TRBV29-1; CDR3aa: CSVSAGAREQYF; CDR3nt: TGCAGCGTCTCAGCGGGAGCCCGCGAGCAGTACTTC
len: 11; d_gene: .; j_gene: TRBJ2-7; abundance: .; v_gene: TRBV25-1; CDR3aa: CASSGVEEQYF; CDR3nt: TGTGCCAGTAGCGGCGTTGAGGAGCAGTACTTC
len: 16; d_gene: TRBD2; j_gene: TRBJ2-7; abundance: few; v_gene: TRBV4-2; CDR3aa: CASSQEWTSGTYEQYF; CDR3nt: TGTGCCAGCAGCCAAGAATGGACTAGCGGGACCTACGAGCAGTACTTC
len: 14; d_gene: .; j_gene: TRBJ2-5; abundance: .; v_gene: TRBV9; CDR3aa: CASSVGSVGETQYF; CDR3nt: TGTGCCAGCAGCGTAGGCAGTGTAGGGGAGACCCAGTACTTC
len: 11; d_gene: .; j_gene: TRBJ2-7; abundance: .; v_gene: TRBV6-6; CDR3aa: CATMMPYEQYF; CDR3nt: TGTGCGACCATGATGCCCTACGAGCAGTACTTC
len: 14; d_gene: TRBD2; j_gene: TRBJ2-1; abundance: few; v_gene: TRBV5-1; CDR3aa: CASSFGTTDNEQFF; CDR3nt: TGCGCCAGCAGCTTCGGGACTACAGACAATGAGCAGTTCTTC
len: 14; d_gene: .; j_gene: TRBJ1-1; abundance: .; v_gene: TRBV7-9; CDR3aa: CASRLEVEWTEAFF; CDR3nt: TGTGCCAGCAGGTTGGAGGTAGAATGGACTGAAGCTTTCTTT
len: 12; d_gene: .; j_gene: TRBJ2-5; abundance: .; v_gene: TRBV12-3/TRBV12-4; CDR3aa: CASSLDGNEQYF; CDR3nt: TGTGCCAGCAGTTTAGACGGCAATGAGCAGTACTTC
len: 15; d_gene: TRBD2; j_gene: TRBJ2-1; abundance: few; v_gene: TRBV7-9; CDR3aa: CASSRAAGGYNEQFF; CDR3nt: TGTGCCAGCAGTCGTGCAGCGGGAGGGTACAATGAGCAGTTCTTC
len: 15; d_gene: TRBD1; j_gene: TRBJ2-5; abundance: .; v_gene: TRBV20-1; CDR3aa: CSATQGTGYQETQYF; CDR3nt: TGCAGTGCTACACAGGGGACAGGGTACCAAGAGACCCAGTACTTC
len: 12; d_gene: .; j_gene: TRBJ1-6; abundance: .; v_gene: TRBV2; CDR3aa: CATQGHNSPLHF; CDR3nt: TGTGCCACTCAGGGACATAATTCACCCCTCCACTTT
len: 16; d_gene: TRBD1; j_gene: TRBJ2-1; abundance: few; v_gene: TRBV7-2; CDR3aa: CASSPDGTGRFMEQFF; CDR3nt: TGTGCCAGCAGCCCAGACGGGACAGGACGATTTATGGAGCAGTTCTTC
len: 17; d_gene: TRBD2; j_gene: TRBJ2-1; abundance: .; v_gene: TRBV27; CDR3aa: CASSLRLAGSSYNEQFF; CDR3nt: TGTGCCAGCAGTCTGCGACTAGCGGGATCCTCCTACAATGAGCAGTTCTTC
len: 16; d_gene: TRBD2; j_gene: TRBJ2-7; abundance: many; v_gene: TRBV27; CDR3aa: CASSEYGTSVTYEQYF; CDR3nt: TGTGCCAGCAGTGAGTATGGGACTAGCGTAACCTACGAGCAGTACTTC
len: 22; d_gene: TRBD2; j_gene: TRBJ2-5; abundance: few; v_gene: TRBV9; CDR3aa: CASSVEVWRGTSGRSPQETQYF; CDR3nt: TGTGCCAGCAGCGTAGAGGTTTGGAGGGGGACTAGCGGGAGGTCCCCCCAAGAGACCCAGTACTTC
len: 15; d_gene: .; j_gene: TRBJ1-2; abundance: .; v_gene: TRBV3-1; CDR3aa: CASSQFALLNYGYTF; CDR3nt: TGTGCCAGCAGCCAATTCGCGCTTCTTAACTATGGCTACACCTTC
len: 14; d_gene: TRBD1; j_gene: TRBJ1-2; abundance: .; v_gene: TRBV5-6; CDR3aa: CASSLDPQGRGYTF; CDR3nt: TGTGCCAGCAGCTTGGATCCACAGGGGCGAGGCTACACCTTC
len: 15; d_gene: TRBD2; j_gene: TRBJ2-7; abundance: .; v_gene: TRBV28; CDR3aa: CASHTRTSGRNEQYF; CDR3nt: TGTGCCAGCCACACTAGAACTAGCGGGAGGAATGAGCAGTACTTC